A single sample is the source of the 27 T cell receptor beta chains below, sequenced in a study of blood T cell repertoires in COVID-19. The table came from immunoSEQ multiplex PCR; TCRdb's copy has only in-frame clones and leaves some out. The sample contains around 270,000 clones, 80% to 90% of which appear only once. Material for sequencing was peripheral blood. Receptor source: a man aged 40-49 years with acute or convalescent COVID-19.

The rearrangement joins TRBV2 to TRBJ1-3; TRBD1 matches 8 bases. The J segment lost 0 bases and the V segment lost 6 bases, leaving 10 bases of the junction unmatched. The CDR3 loop spans 17 amino acids. Per the germline V gene, CDR1 is SNHLY and CDR2 is FYNNEI. The CDR3 DNA reads TGTGCCAGCAGAAAGGGGCAGGGGGCAACCTCTGGAAACACCATATATTTT. Translating gives CASRKGQGATSGNTIYF.

A few counts support this clone. This chain connects TRBV19 to TRBJ1-1; tentative D call: TRBD1 (6 bases). The CDR3 extends over 14 amino acids. Germline V gives CDR1 LNHDA, CDR2 SQIVND (reference sequence). Deletions cut 4 bases from V and 9 bases from J, with 18 bases between. CDR3 protein: CASSNPPRTEKAFF. The CDR3 coding sequence is TGTGCCAGTAGTAATCCGCCCCGGACAGAGAAAGCTTTCTTT.

The chain is built from TRBV2 and TRBJ1-5; weak D call: TRBD1 (6 bases). The CDR3 is 12 amino acids. Germline values: CDR1 SNHLY, CDR2 FYNNEI. Trimming took 9 bases from V and 3 from J, leaving 9 bases between them. The CDR3 loop is CASRQANQPQHF. CDR3 coding DNA: TGTGCCAGTAGACAGGCCAATCAGCCCCAGCATTTT.

With regard to this clone: The identical CDR3 is also encoded by other nucleotide sequences in the sample. V is TRBV5-1 and J is TRBJ2-7, with TRBD1 matching over 9 bases. V lost 3 bases to trimming and J lost 1 base; unmatched junction nucleotides: 2. The CDR3 length is 14 residues. CDR1 and CDR2 from the germline V gene are SGHRS and YFSETQ. The CDR3 spells CASSSGQGSYEQYF. The CDR3 nucleotides read TGCGCCAGCAGCTCGGGACAGGGATCCTACGAGCAGTACTTC.

The CDR3 sequence is CASSQGGPYNSPLHF. The CDR3 DNA is TGCGCCAGCAGCCAAGGGGGCCCTTATAATTCACCCCTCCACTTT. The V gene is TRBV4-1, the J gene TRBJ1-6; TRBD1 is a possible D gene (5 bases). This CDR3 is built from 15 residues. V lost 1 base to trimming and J lost 4 bases, with 8 bases between them. Germline CDR1 MGHRA, CDR2 YSYEKL.

The gene calls are TRBV6-5 and TRBJ2-3, with a tentative D call TRBD1 (8 bases). This CDR3 is built from 15 residues. CDR1 MNHEY and CDR2 SVGAGI come from the germline V gene. V gave up 7 bases and J gave up 2 bases, with 16 bases separating them. CDR3 in DNA: TGTGCCAGCACCTCGGACAGGGACTACACAGATACGCAGTATTTT. This translates into CASTSDRDYTDTQYF.

The chain combines TRBV7-9 with TRBJ2-5; the D gene is possibly TRBD2 (5 bases). The CDR3 covers 15 residues. Looked up from germline, CDR1 is SEHNR and CDR2 is FQNEAQ (reference sequence). V lost 2 bases, J lost 1 base, and 11 bases lay in between. For the CDR3, the DNA is TGTGCCAGCAGCTTAATTGGACTCAGCCAAGAGACCCAGTACTTC. It is translated as CASSLIGLSQETQYF.

This clone was detected only once. V and J are TRBV10-3 and TRBJ2-3; D unresolved. Germline V gene data show CDR1 as ENHRY and CDR2 as SYGVKD. There are 13 residues in the CDR3. V was trimmed by 6 bases and J by 6 bases, leaving 13 bases between them. The CDR3 protein is CAISLSPQDTQYF. The DNA for the CDR3 is TGTGCCATCAGCCTTTCCCCCCAGGATACGCAGTATTTT.

The chain uses TRBV11-3 and TRBJ2-7; a possible D gene is TRBD2 (5 bases). CDR3 length: 12 amino acids. The V gene lost 5 bases and the J gene lost 3 bases, with 8 bases spanning the gap. Looked up from germline, CDR1 is SGHNT and CDR2 is YENEEA. CDR3 loop: CASSEGGYEQYF. The CDR3 region has the DNA TGTGCCAGCAGCGAGGGTGGCTACGAGCAGTACTTC.

The J gene is TRBJ1-6, the V gene TRBV2; 8 positions match TRBD1. Losses at the gene ends were 6 bases for V and 8 bases for J; bases not matched to a gene: 9. CDR3 size: 15 residues. CDR1 and CDR2 (germline): SNHLY, FYNNEI. The CDR3 sequence: CASSPRQGRDSPLHF. DNA for the CDR3: TGTGCCAGCAGCCCTCGACAGGGGCGAGATTCACCCCTCCACTTT.

The chain joins TRBV3-1 (or the pseudogene TRBV3-2) to TRBJ2-2; 10 bases match TRBD1. This CDR3 comprises 18 residues. Germline CDR1 LGHDT, CDR2 YNNKEL (reference sequence). Trimming cost V 4 bases and J 5 bases; bases outside gene matches: 13. The CDR3 region has the DNA TGTGCCAGCAGCCGCCGCTCAGCCGGGACAGGGGTTACCGGGGAGCTGTTTTTT. This codes for CASSRRSAGTGVTGELFF.

The genes are TRBV12-3 or TRBV12-4 and TRBJ2-1; D uncertain. This CDR3 spans 13 amino acids. Deletions cut 7 bases from V and 0 bases from J, with 7 bases between. Here the CDR3 DNA reads TGTGCCAGCACGGCTAGCTCCTACAATGAGCAGTTCTTC. It codes for CASTASSYNEQFF.

The rearrangement links TRBV5-1 to TRBJ2-7; TRBD2 agrees at 13 bases. This CDR3 is built from 15 residues. J gave up 6 bases and V 4 bases, and 7 bases lay outside the gene matches. CDR1 and CDR2 (germline): SGHRS, YFSETQ. The CDR3 nucleotides are TGCGCCAGCAGCCCCGGACTAGCGGGAGCTCTCGAGCAGTACTTC. Its translation: CASSPGLAGALEQYF.

This chain connects TRBV2 to TRBJ2-2; 9 nucleotides align to TRBD2. Looked up from germline, CDR1 is SNHLY and CDR2 is FYNNEI. The CDR3 runs to 16 residues. After removal of 0 bases from V and 5 bases from J, the junction contained 4 bases not matched to a gene. The CDR3 region is CASSEAGLAQTGELFF. DNA of the CDR3: TGTGCCAGCAGTGAAGCGGGACTAGCCCAAACCGGGGAGCTGTTTTTT.

The chain has TRBV6-5 and TRBJ1-5; 8 positions match TRBD1. The germline V gene has CDR1 MNHEY and CDR2 SVGAGI. CDR3 size: 14 residues. After removal of 6 bases from V and 6 bases from J, the junction contained 7 bases not matched to a gene. The CDR3 bases are TGTGCCAGCAGGGACAGGGACGAAAGTCAGCCCCAGCATTTT. It encodes CASRDRDESQPQHF.

V and J are TRBV10-2 and TRBJ2-1; 9 nucleotides align to TRBD2. The germline V gene encodes CDR1 WSHSY and CDR2 SAAADI. CDR3 length equals 15 residues. With V trimmed by 6 bases and J by 6 bases, 9 bases remained unmatched. The CDR3 sequence: CASSASGGPPNEQFF. The CDR3 region has the DNA TGCGCCAGCAGCGCCAGCGGGGGGCCCCCCAATGAGCAGTTCTTC.

The chain is built from TRBV5-1 and TRBJ2-6, with a tentative D call TRBD1 (5 bases). With 7 bases removed from V and 4 bases from J, the gap between germline ends came to 12 bases. There are 14 residues in the CDR3. Looked up from germline, CDR1 is SGHRS and CDR2 is YFSETQ. The CDR3 reads CASRQGPGANVLTF. DNA for the CDR3: TGCGCCAGCCGTCAGGGCCCCGGGGCCAACGTCCTGACTTTC. Drawing the rest from reference TRBV5-1 and TRBJ2-6, the complete variable domain is KAGVTQTPRYLIKTRGQQVTLSCSPISGHRSVSWYQQTPGQGLQFLFEYFSETQRNKGNFPGRFSGRQFSNSRSEMNVSTLELGDSALYLCASRQGPGANVLTFGAGSRLTVL.

The chain carries TRBV7-2 and TRBJ1-1, with a weak D call TRBD1 (5 bases). The CDR3 has 13 amino acids. Germline V gene data show CDR1 as SGHTA and CDR2 as FQGNSA. Trimming removed 1 base from V and 7 bases from J, with 10 bases in between. In DNA, the CDR3 is TGTGCCAGCAGCTTAGTACGACAGAGTGAAGCTTTCTTT. Protein sequence: CASSLVRQSEAFF.

This clone was counted a single time. The genes are TRBV12-5 and TRBJ2-6; D uncertain. Germline CDR1 and CDR2: LGHNT and FRNRAP. The V end was cut by 6 bases, the J end by 0 bases, with 3 bases between. The CDR3 is 13 residues long. CDR3 region: CASGASGANVLTF. The CDR3 DNA is TGTGCTAGTGGGGCCTCTGGGGCCAACGTCCTGACTTTC.

The chain links TRBV10-3 to TRBJ2-2; D is unclear. The germline V and J ends were trimmed by 4 bases and 7 bases, with 10 bases remaining between them. The CDR3 has 13 amino acids. The germline gives CDR1 ENHRY, CDR2 SYGVKD. In DNA, the CDR3 is TGTGCCATCAGTGTTCATCAGGACGGGGAGCTGTTTTTT. This codes for CAISVHQDGELFF.

The rearrangement links TRBV11-2 to TRBJ1-2, with D possibly TRBD1 on 5 matching bases. The CDR3 consists of 14 residues. Trimming took off 3 bases at V and 8 bases at J, with 16 bases between the two ends. Germline values: CDR1 SGHAT, CDR2 FQNNGV. The CDR3 DNA sequence: TGTGCCAGCAGCTTCCGACCAGGGAATTGGGGCTACACCTTC. Translating gives CASSFRPGNWGYTF.

The chain recombines TRBV30 with TRBJ1-6; no clear D. Trimming left V 3 bases short and J 3 bases short, with 15 bases between. The germline V gene has CDR1 GTSNPN and CDR2 SVGIG (reference sequence). This CDR3 contains 16 residues. CDR3 nucleotides: TGTGCCTGGAGCCCCCTCGTCGGGAACTATAATTCACCCCTCCACTTT. Amino acids: CAWSPLVGNYNSPLHF.

The chain is built from TRBV5-1 and TRBJ2-1, with 9 bases identical to TRBD1. Germline V gives CDR1 SGHRS, CDR2 YFSETQ. V trimming: 4 bases; J trimming: 9 bases; junction bases outside the gene matches: 8. The CDR3 runs 14 residues. The CDR3 spells CASSVRDREGEQFF. CDR3 coding DNA: TGCGCCAGCAGCGTCCGGGACAGGGAGGGTGAGCAGTTCTTC.

CDR3 nucleotide sequence: TGTGCCAGCAGCTTAGAGCCGGGGAGCAACACCGGGGAGCTGTTTTTT. Residues: CASSLEPGSNTGELFF. The chain has TRBV7-2 and TRBJ2-2, with D perhaps TRBD2 (5 bases). Germline assignment: CDR1 SGHTA and CDR2 FQGNSA. This CDR3 spans 16 amino acids. Trimming stripped 1 base from V and 2 bases from J, with 11 bases between.

V and J are TRBV2 and TRBJ2-7; a weak D match, TRBD1 (6 bases). Germline lookup yields CDR1 SNHLY and CDR2 FYNNEI. The CDR3 is made up of 12 amino acids. The ends were cut back, 9 bases at V and 2 bases at J, with 11 bases in the middle. This chain's CDR3 is CASSGEPYEQYF. The CDR3 DNA reads TGTGCCAGTTCAGGGGAACCCTACGAGCAGTACTTC.

The chain couples TRBV5-6 to TRBJ2-7; D perhaps matches TRBD1 (5 bases). There are 12 residues in the CDR3. CDR1 and CDR2 (germline): SGHDT, YYEEEE. V gave up 4 bases and J gave up 3 bases, with 8 bases separating them. The CDR3 DNA is TGTGCCAGCAGCAAGCAGGGCTACGAGCAGTACTTC. Its protein product is CASSKQGYEQYF. The full variable domain, with the rest looked up from reference TRBV5-6 and TRBJ2-7, is DAGVTQSPTHLIKTRGQQVTLRCSPKSGHDTVSWYQQALGQGPQFIFQYYEEEERQRGNFPDRFSGHQFPNYSSELNVNALLLGDSALYLCASSKQGYEQYFGPGTRLTVT.

The chain uses TRBV5-5 and TRBJ1-3; 8 bases line up with TRBD1. Germline V gene sequence: CDR1 SGHKS, CDR2 YYEKEE (reference sequence). The CDR3 runs to 18 residues. The J segment lost 0 bases and the V segment lost 2 bases, leaving 10 bases of the junction unmatched. CDR3 region: CASSFAPTGGASGNTIYF. For the CDR3, the DNA is TGTGCCAGCAGCTTCGCCCCCACAGGGGGTGCCTCTGGAAACACCATATATTTT.